This TCR beta chain was documented in a study of T cells in Graves' hyperthyroidism and ophthalmopathy (dated by TCRdb to the late 2010s). Study-wide context: Peripheral blood was sampled at the time of initial diagnosis, prior to any treatment. TCR Vbeta CDR3 sequencing of 120 to 150 peripheral blood samples (over 40 ophthalmopathy, 75 hyperthyroidism and some 17 progressor patients) is reported in the paper. To identify distinguishing TCR V-J signatures, a discovery cohort of 90 to 100 patients was used, comprising approximately 40 with Graves' ophthalmopathy and around 57 with stable Graves' hyperthyroidism. Thyroid tissue and blood T-cell repertoires from several Graves' hyperthyroidism patients were also compared in the study. An independent validation cohort of around 19 hyperthyroidism patients and about 16 patients who later progressed to ophthalmopathy tested prospective prediction of ophthalmopathy. The 100 discovery patients were randomly split 7:3 into training and test sets. After blood sampling, hyperthyroidism patients were treated with methimazole at a starting dose of 30 mg daily, and ophthalmopathy patients were treated with high-dose intravenous methylprednisolone. What the work shows at the level of the full study, not this receptor alone: Sample size was not statistically predetermined, and investigators were not blinded to group allocation. In validation, the model predicted progression to ophthalmopathy with 65% to 71% sensitivity and less than 80% specificity, a median of around six months before onset. In cross-validation, a model built on a 13 V-J signature told ophthalmopathy apart from stable hyperthyroidism with just under 90% sensitivity and 81% to 82% specificity, and in testing the same model reached 80%/75%. Most expanded thyroid clonotypes (frequency above 0.001) were also detected in blood, a finding suggesting that blood repertoires may reflect thyroid immune responses.

This clonotype was seen at least ten times. Its target antigen remains unknown. Per-base quality was not reported, and no clone a single base away is much larger than it. Based on the germline V gene, the CDR1 and CDR2 sequences are SGHAT and FQNNGV. Trimming takes 3 bases from V and 6 bases from J, and the germline ends sit 3 bases apart. Including cysteine and phenylalanine, the CDR3 has 10 amino acids. Of all the DNA, just the CDR3 is kept, 30 bases in frame from base 1. The TCR beta CDR3 regions were amplified from the RNA transcripts. A first-round RT-PCR of the TCR CDR3 used the HTBI primer set with the Qiagen OneStep RT-PCR kit. Libraries were constructed in a second round of multiplex PCR, after which size selection and purification were performed. The libraries were sequenced on an Illumina HiSeq2000 using paired-end 100 bp reads. For the original study's pipeline: SOAPnuke was used to process the raw data, throwing out any read that contained adapters or uncalled bases, had a mean Phred below 15, or lacked an exact constant-primer or identifier match. COPE v1.2.5 was used to merge high-quality paired reads, and clonotypes were defined as unique nucleotide sequences. MiTCR v1.1 was used to align the clonotypes against IMGT TRBV, TRBD and TRBJ reference segments. The analysis was restricted to V-J combinations with a frequency above 0.0001, which together covered 99.2% of the repertoires. A TCS score was defined as the ratio between F50 (clonal expansion) and ExV (chaos), using BLOSUM62-based TCRdist between CDR3 peptides within each V-J. Welch's t-statistics and random forest reduced some 510 V-J features to some 14, which were used in a naive Bayes classifier (R e1071). Using fastp at Q25 and MiXCR, TCRdb reprocessed the public reads and kept productive beta chains. Each CDR3 protein appears once, grouped with its most common genes and DNA. Here the V and J calls rest on TCRdb's processing, not on the authors' analysis. The sample profile shows more than 500,000 distinct CDR3 sequences; around 15% of them were found once. The ten largest clones capture roughly 14% of the sample.

Stable Graves' hyperthyroidism was defined as no progression to ophthalmopathy during 18 months of follow-up. The hyperthyroidism patients were between 18 and 65 years old and newly diagnosed, with a disease duration of less than 2 months. Exclusion was applied to patients with uncontrolled infections, other autoimmune diseases, pregnancy or lactation. Diagnoses relied on clinical symptoms, serum thyroxine and TRAb, thyroid ultrasound and orbital computed tomography. PBMCs were separated from approximately 9.9 ml of fresh peripheral blood using Ficoll-Paque density gradient centrifugation. Total RNA was extracted with Trizol reagent, and quality was checked on an Agilent 2100 Bioanalyzer.

The V and J genes are TRBV11-2 and TRBJ2-7, with the D segment identity uncertain. Sequencing input: blood. The TCR sequence derives from a woman aged 40 to 50 with Graves' hyperthyroidism. CDR3 loop: CASSFSEQYF. The nucleotides are TGTGCCAGCAGCTTTTCCGAGCAGTACTTC. The CDR3, completed at both ends by the reference TRBV11-2 and TRBJ2-7 genes, gives the full variable domain EAGVAQSPRYKIIEKRQSVAFWCNPISGHATLYWYQQILGQGPKLLIQFQNNGVVDDSQLPKDRFSAERLKGVDSTLKIQPAKLEDSAVYLCASSFSEQYFGPGTRLTVT.